The 25 T cell receptor beta chains below come from one sample, sequenced in a study of somatic mutations in cytotoxic T cells in rheumatoid arthritis. Here immunoSEQ multiplex PCR was the method, and the copy in TCRdb shows in-frame clones only, minus some. The table lists some 7,000 clones, 74% of them singletons. Sequenced: CD8+ T cells sorted from blood. These receptors were taken from an adult with rheumatoid arthritis.

The chain combines TRBV5-1 with TRBJ1-1; the D is unclear. The CDR3 is made up of 15 amino acids. V dropped 1 base and J dropped 0 bases, with 10 bases sitting between them. CDR1 and CDR2 from the germline V gene are SGHRS and YFSETQ. CDR3 in amino acids: CASSLWIPMNTEAFF. The CDR3 nucleotides are TGCGCCAGCAGCTTGTGGATACCCATGAACACTGAAGCTTTCTTT.

The rearrangement uses TRBV30 and TRBJ1-3; unclear D gene. V gave up 6 bases and J gave up 8 bases, with 17 bases separating them. This CDR3 is 13 amino acids long. The germline CDR1 and CDR2 sequences are GTSNPN and SVGIG (reference sequence). CDR3 sequence: CACTAEEGDTIYF. In DNA, the CDR3 is TGTGCCTGTACTGCGGAGGAGGGAGACACCATATATTTT.

The chain uses TRBV10-2 and TRBJ2-7, with 7 bases identical to TRBD2. Trimming cost V 7 bases and J 0 bases; bases outside gene matches: 9. The CDR3 extends over 15 amino acids. The germline CDR1 and CDR2 sequences are WSHSY and SAAADI. The CDR3 DNA reads as TGCGCCAGCACGTTACGGCGCGGGGGCTCCTACGAGCAGTACTTC. Its translation is CASTLRRGGSYEQYF.

This clone is labeled as medium-sized (0.01 to 0.1%). This chain links TRBV11-2 with TRBJ2-7; D could derive from TRBD1 or TRBD2 (5 bases each). CDR3 size: 12 residues. V lost 5 bases and J 7 bases, leaving 12 bases between the germline ends. Germline V lookup: CDR1 SGHAT, CDR2 FQNNGV. In DNA form, the CDR3 reads TGTGCCAGCAGCCCGCTGGGACCTGAGCAGTACTTC. Protein sequence: CASSPLGPEQYF.

This chain connects TRBV6-1 to TRBJ1-6; 9 positions match TRBD1. Germline-derived CDR1 and CDR2 are MNHNS and SASEGT. V lost 5 bases to trimming and J lost 10 bases; unmatched junction nucleotides: 6. The CDR3 totals 14 residues. In DNA, the CDR3 is TGTGCCAGCAGTCGGGACAGGGAAAGCTCACCCCTCCACTTT. It yields the protein CASSRDRESSPLHF.

The rearrangement links TRBV6-6 to TRBJ1-1; D remains unclear. CDR3 length: 11 amino acids. Trimming removed 9 bases from V and 2 bases from J, with 7 bases in between. CDR1 is MNHNY, CDR2 SVGAGI, per germline (reference sequence). The CDR3 reads CASNGNTEAFF. CDR3 in DNA: TGTGCCAGTAACGGAAACACTGAAGCTTTCTTT.

V usage is TRBV10-1 and J usage is TRBJ2-5, with D unresolved. Germline V gene sequence: CDR1 WNHNN, CDR2 SYGVQD (reference sequence). This CDR3 is built from 14 residues. Trimming took off 2 bases at V and 0 bases at J, with 7 bases between the two ends. The CDR3 reads CASSERRYQETQYF. Here the CDR3 DNA reads TGCGCCAGCAGTGAGCGACGGTACCAAGAGACCCAGTACTTC.

The chain employs TRBV7-8 and TRBJ1-2; D remains unclear. Germline V gives CDR1 SGHVS, CDR2 FQNEAQ. Trimming took 2 bases from V and 0 from J, leaving 13 bases between them. The CDR3 runs 16 residues. CDR3 nucleotides: TGTGCCAGCAGCTTATACACGCCAAACCCTAACTATGGCTACACCTTC. Its protein is CASSLYTPNPNYGYTF.

This clone was picked up a small number of times. This sequence joins TRBV7-9 and TRBJ1-2; TRBD1 matches at 8 bases. The CDR3 has 17 residues. V gave up 2 bases and J gave up 6 bases; unmatched junction bases: 14. The germline V gene has CDR1 SEHNR and CDR2 FQNEAQ (reference sequence). CDR3 bases: TGTGCCAGCAGCTTACAGTTGGGGACAGGCGTCAGCCATGGCTACACCTTC. It codes for CASSLQLGTGVSHGYTF.

The chain carries TRBV6-6 and TRBJ1-1; D is possibly TRBD1 (5 bases). V lost 2 bases and J lost 1, with 8 bases in between. The V gene's germline CDR1 is MNHNY and CDR2 SVGAGI (reference sequence). This CDR3 contains 14 residues. Here the CDR3 DNA reads TGTGCCAGCAGTTACGCGGGGGGGAACACTGAAGCTTTCTTT. Translating it yields CASSYAGGNTEAFF.

This clone was seen once. This chain links TRBV7-2 with TRBJ2-1; D uncertain. The CDR3 runs to 13 residues. The germline gives CDR1 SGHTA, CDR2 FQGNSA. The V gene lost 7 bases and the J gene lost 2 bases, with 9 bases spanning the gap. CDR3 sequence: CASTPDTYNEQFF. The CDR3 coding sequence is TGTGCCAGCACCCCTGACACCTACAATGAGCAGTTCTTC.

The rearrangement uses TRBV7-9 and TRBJ2-1; no reliable D call. Trimming left V 1 base short and J 6 bases short, with 4 bases between. The CDR3 is 12 residues long. The V gene's germline CDR1 is SEHNR and CDR2 FQNEAQ (reference sequence). The CDR3 sequence: CASSLGLNEQFF. CDR3 sequence (DNA): TGTGCCAGCAGCTTAGGGCTCAATGAGCAGTTCTTC.

This chain joins TRBV6-4 and TRBJ2-1, with 8 bases fitting TRBD2. Germline lookup yields CDR1 MRHNA and CDR2 SNTAGT. The CDR3 runs 16 residues. Unmatched junction bases numbered 6, after V lost 0 bases and J lost 5 bases. CDR3 sequence (DNA): TGTGCCAGCAGTGACTCGGACGGCGGGGGGCACAATGAGCAGTTCTTC. Protein product: CASSDSDGGGHNEQFF.

V usage is TRBV6-1 and J usage is TRBJ1-3, with a tentative D call TRBD1 (6 bases). The CDR3 is 15 residues long. Trimming took 1 base from V and 8 from J, leaving 15 bases between them. Germline V gives CDR1 MNHNS, CDR2 SASEGT. The chain's CDR3 is CASSEEADSRDTIYF. In DNA form, the CDR3 reads TGTGCCAGCAGTGAAGAAGCGGACAGCCGGGACACCATATATTTT.

The chain uses TRBV6-4 and TRBJ2-3; 7 bases line up with TRBD2. Germline assignment: CDR1 MRHNA and CDR2 SNTAGT. The trim removed 0 bases at V and 6 bases at J, leaving 6 bases unmatched. The CDR3 runs 15 residues. The CDR3 sequence is CASSDSPSGGDTQYF. Written as DNA, the CDR3 is TGTGCCAGCAGTGACTCGCCTAGCGGAGGGGATACGCAGTATTTT.

J is TRBJ2-1 and V is TRBV27, with 9 bases fitting TRBD2. This CDR3 contains 17 residues. Germline trimming cut 4 bases from V and 0 bases from J; bases unmatched to any gene: 7. Germline lookup yields CDR1 MNHEY and CDR2 SMNVEV (reference sequence). The CDR3 sequence: CASSSGGGGSSYNEQFF. The CDR3 nucleotides read TGTGCCAGCAGTTCTGGCGGGGGGGGAAGCTCCTACAATGAGCAGTTCTTC.

V and J are TRBV5-6 and TRBJ2-7, with D tentatively TRBD1 or TRBD2 (5 bases each). Germline V lookup: CDR1 SGHDT, CDR2 YYEEEE. Trimming left V 4 bases short and J 4 bases short, with 6 bases between. CDR3 length equals 11 residues. The CDR3 loop reads CASSEGYEQYF. For the CDR3, the DNA is TGTGCCAGCAGCGAGGGGTACGAGCAGTACTTC.

This chain joins TRBV5-8 and TRBJ1-1; TRBD1 is a possible D gene (6 bases). Between the trimmed V and J ends, which lost 8 bases and 1 base, there was a span of 9 bases. CDR1 SGHTS and CDR2 YDEGEE come from the germline V gene. The CDR3 is 12 residues long. The CDR3 loop reads CASLQGNTEAFF. Here the CDR3 DNA reads TGTGCCAGTTTACAGGGGAACACTGAAGCTTTCTTT.

The gene calls are TRBV6-1 and TRBJ2-1, with 10 bases matching TRBD2. There are 16 residues in the CDR3. CDR1 MNHNS and CDR2 SASEGT come from the germline V gene. Germline trimming cut 1 base from V and 8 bases from J; bases unmatched to any gene: 8. CDR3 nucleotide sequence: TGTGCCAGCAGTGAAGTAGGTAGCGGGAGGTATGATGAGCAGTTCTTC. Translation: CASSEVGSGRYDEQFF.

This clone appeared once. The chain couples TRBV21-1 to TRBJ2-5; the D call in the table, TRBD2, was not verified against the DNA. TRBV21-1 is flagged as a pseudogene. The CDR3 runs to 17 residues. In DNA, the CDR3 is TGTGCCAGCAGTAGCGTGTGGAGACTAGCGGGGGGAGAGACCCAGTACTTC. This gives the protein CASSSVWRLAGGETQYF.

This clone came up a few times. The chain joins TRBV6-5 to TRBJ2-2; D may be TRBD1 (6 bases). The V gene's germline CDR1 is MNHEY and CDR2 SVGAGI. The V and J ends lost 10 bases and 1 base respectively, with 13 bases between them. The CDR3 loop spans 14 amino acids. The CDR3 DNA reads TGTGCCACCGAGTTCAGGGGGAACACCGGGGAGCTGTTTTTT. Amino acids: CATEFRGNTGELFF.

This chain uses TRBV10-3 with TRBJ1-2, with D possibly being TRBD1 (6 bases). The CDR3 consists of 13 residues. Germline CDR1 and CDR2: ENHRY and SYGVKD. The V end was cut by 3 bases, the J end by 5 bases, with 10 bases between. The CDR3 reads CAISDGGLYGYTF. For the CDR3, the DNA is TGTGCCATCAGTGACGGGGGGCTTTATGGCTACACCTTC.

The rearrangement uses TRBV6-6 and TRBJ1-5; D remains ambiguous. The V gene's germline CDR1 is MNHNY and CDR2 SVGAGI (reference sequence). This CDR3 spans 16 amino acids. V lost 3 bases and J lost 1, with 13 bases in between. The CDR3 nucleotides read TGTGCCAGCAGTTATGAGGGTGTGGGAAGCAATCAGCCCCAGCATTTT. This translates into CASSYEGVGSNQPQHF.

The rearrangement links TRBV7-9 to TRBJ2-1; D is unclear. Deletions cut 5 bases from V and 4 bases from J, with 12 bases between. The CDR3 covers 14 residues. Germline lookup yields CDR1 SEHNR and CDR2 FQNEAQ (reference sequence). CDR3 in DNA: TGTGCCAGCAGCGACCGGACCAGGTACAATGAGCAGTTCTTC. This gives the protein CASSDRTRYNEQFF. Complete variable domain (other parts from reference TRBV7-9 and TRBJ2-1): DTGVSQNPRHKITKRGQNVTFRCDPISEHNRLYWYRQTLGQGPEFLTYFQNEAQLEKSRLLSDRFSAERPKGSFSTLEIQRTEQGDSAMYLCASSDRTRYNEQFFGPGTRLTVL.

This clone was seen only once. J is TRBJ1-5 and V is TRBV28; 11 positions agree with TRBD1. The CDR3 is 17 amino acids. Trimming took 6 bases from V and 4 from J; bases not matched to a gene: 11. Looked up from germline, CDR1 is MDHEN and CDR2 is SYDVKM. The DNA for the CDR3 is TGTGCCAGCAGCTTGGACAGGGGGCGCCCCCTAAATCAGCCCCAGCATTTT. It translates to CASSLDRGRPLNQPQHF.